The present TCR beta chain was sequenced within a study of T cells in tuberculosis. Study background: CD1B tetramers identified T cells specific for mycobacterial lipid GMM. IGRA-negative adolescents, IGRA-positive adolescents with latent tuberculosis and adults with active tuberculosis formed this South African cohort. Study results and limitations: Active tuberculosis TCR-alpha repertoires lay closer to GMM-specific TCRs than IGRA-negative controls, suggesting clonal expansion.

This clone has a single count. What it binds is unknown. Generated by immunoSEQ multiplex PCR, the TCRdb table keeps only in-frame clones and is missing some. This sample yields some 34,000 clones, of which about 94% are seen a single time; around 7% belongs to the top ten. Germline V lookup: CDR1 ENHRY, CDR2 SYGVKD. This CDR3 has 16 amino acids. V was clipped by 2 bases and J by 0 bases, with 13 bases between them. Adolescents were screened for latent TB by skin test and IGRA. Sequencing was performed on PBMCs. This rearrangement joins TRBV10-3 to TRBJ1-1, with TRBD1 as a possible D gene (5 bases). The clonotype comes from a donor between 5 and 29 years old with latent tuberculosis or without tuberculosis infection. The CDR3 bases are TGTGCCATCAGTGAGGTCCGGGGGGGAATGAACACTGAAGCTTTCTTT. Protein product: CAISEVRGGMNTEAFF.